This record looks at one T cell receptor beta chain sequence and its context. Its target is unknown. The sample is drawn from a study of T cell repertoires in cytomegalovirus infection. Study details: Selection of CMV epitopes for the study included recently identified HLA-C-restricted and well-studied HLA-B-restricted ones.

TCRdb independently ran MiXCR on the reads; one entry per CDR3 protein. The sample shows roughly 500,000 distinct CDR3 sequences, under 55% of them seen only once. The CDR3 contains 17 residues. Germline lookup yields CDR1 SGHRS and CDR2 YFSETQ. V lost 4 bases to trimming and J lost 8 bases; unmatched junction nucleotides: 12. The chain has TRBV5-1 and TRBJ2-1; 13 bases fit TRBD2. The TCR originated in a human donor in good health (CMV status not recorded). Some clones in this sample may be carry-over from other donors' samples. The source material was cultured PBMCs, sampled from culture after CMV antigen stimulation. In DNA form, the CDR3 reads TGCGCCAGCAGCGCCCGGACTAGCGGGGGTGTTGGGTATGAGCAGTTCTTC. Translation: CASSARTSGGVGYEQFF. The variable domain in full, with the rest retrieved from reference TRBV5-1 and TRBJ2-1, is KAGVTQTPRYLIKTRGQQVTLSCSPISGHRSVSWYQQTPGQGLQFLFEYFSETQRNKGNFPGRFSGRQFSNSRSEMNVSTLELGDSALYLCASSARTSGGVGYEQFFGPGTRLTVL.